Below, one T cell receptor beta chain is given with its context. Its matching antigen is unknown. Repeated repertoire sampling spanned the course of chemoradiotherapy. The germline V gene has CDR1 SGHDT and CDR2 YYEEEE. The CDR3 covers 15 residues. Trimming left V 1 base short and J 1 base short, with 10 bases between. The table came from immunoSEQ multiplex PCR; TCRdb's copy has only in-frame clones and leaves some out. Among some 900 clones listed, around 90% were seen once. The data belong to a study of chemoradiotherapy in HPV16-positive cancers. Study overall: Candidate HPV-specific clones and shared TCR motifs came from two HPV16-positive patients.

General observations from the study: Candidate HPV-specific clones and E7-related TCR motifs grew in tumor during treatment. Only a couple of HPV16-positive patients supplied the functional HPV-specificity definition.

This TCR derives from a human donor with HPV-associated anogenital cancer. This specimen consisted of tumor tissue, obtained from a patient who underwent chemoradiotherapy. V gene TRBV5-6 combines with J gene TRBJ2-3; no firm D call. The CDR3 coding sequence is TGTGCCAGCAGCTTGTATGGTCAGGGCACAGATACGCAGTATTTT. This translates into CASSLYGQGTDTQYF.